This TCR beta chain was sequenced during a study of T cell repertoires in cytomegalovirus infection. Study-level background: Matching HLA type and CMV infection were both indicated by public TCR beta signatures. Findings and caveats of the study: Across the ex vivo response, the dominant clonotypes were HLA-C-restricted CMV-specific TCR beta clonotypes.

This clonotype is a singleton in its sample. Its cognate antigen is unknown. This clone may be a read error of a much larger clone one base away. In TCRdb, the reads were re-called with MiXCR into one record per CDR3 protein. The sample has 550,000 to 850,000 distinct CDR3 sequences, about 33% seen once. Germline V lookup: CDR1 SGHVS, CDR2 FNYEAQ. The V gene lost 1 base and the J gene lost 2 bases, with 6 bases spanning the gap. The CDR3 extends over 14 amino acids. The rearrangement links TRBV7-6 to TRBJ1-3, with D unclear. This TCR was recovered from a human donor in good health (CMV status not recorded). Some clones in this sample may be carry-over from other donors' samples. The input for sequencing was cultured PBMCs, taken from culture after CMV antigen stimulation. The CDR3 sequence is CASSLEAAGNTIYF. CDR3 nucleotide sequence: TGTGCCAGCAGCTTAGAGGCGGCTGGAAACACCATATATTTT.